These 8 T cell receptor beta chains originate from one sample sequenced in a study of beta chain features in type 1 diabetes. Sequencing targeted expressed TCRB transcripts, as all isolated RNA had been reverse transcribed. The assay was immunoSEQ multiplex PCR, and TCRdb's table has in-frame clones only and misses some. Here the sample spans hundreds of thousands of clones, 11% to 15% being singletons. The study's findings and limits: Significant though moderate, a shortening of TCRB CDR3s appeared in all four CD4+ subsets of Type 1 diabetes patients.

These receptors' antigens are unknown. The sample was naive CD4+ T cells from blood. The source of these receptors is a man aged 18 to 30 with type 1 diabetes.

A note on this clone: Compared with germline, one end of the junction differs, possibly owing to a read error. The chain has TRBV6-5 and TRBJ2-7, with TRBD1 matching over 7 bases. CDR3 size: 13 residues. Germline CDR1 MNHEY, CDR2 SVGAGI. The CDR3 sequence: CASTYRDSYEQYF. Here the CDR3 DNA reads TGTGCCAGCACTTACCGGGACAGCTACGAGCAGTACTTC.

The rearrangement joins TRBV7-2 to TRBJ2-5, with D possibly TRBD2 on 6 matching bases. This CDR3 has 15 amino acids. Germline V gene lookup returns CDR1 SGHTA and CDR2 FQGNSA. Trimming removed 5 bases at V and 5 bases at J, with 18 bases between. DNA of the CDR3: TGTGCCAGCAGCGGCCTGGTGGGGAGGCGGGAGACCCAGTACTTC. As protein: CASSGLVGRRETQYF.

This CDR3 is CAWSVPRTDFAAQHF. The CDR3 coding sequence is TGTGCCTGGAGTGTACCGAGGACAGACTTCGCGGCCCAGCATTTT. The chain has TRBV30 and TRBJ1-5; D might be TRBD1 (6 bases). CDR3 length equals 15 residues. Germline V gene data show CDR1 as GTSNPN and CDR2 as SVGIG (reference sequence). The V end lost 0 bases, the J end lost 11 bases, and 20 bases lay between the germline ends.

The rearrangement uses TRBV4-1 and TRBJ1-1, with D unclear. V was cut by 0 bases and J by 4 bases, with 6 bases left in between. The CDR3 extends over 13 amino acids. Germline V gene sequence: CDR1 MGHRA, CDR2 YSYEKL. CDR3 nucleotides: TGCGCCAGCAGCCAAGAGGCTAGCACTGAAGCTTTCTTT. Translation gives CASSQEASTEAFF.

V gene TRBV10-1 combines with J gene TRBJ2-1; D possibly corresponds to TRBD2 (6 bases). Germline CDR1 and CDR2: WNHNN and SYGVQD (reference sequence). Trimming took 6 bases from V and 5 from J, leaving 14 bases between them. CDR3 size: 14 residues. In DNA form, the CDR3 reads TGCGCCAGCAGGGACGGGACTGGAAACAATGAGCAGTTCTTC. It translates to CASRDGTGNNEQFF.

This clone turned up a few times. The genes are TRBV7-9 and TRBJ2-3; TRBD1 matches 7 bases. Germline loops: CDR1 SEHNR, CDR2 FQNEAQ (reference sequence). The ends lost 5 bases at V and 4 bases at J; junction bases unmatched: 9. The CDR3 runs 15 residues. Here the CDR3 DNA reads TGTGCCAGCAGCACACCAGGGGGAGTAGCAGATACGCAGTATTTT. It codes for CASSTPGGVADTQYF.

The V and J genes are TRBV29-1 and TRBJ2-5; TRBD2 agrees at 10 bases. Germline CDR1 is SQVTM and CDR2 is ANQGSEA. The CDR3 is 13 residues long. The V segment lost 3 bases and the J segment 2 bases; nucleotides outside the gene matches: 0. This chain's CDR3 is CSVEGLAQETQYF. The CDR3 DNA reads TGCAGCGTTGAGGGACTAGCGCAAGAGACCCAGTACTTC.

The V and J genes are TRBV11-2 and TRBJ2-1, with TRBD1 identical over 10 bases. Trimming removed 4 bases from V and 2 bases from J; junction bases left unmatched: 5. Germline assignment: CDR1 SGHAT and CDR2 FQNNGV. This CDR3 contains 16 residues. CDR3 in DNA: TGTGCCAGCAGCTCGCCGGGACAGGGGACCTACAATGAGCAGTTCTTC. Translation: CASSSPGQGTYNEQFF.